Following are 6 T cell receptor beta chains from one sample sequenced in a study of T cells in tuberculosis (dated by TCRdb to about 2018). The library was obtained by the immunoSEQ multiplex PCR assay. TCRdb holds this immuneACCESS table with in-frame rearrangements only. Some clones are missing; in checked studies, unresolved V genes explain under half, and the rest has no known cause. The sample table contains more than 45,000 clones; only one count was recorded for around 90% of them. The top ten clonotypes cover about a fifth of the sample. PBMC were thawed, rested overnight, stained with a GMM-loaded CD1B tetramer, a Live/Dead dye and anti-CD3, and then sorted on a FACS Aria II. C32 glucose monomycolate purified from Rhodococcus equi was loaded onto CD1B tetramers. Input material: CD1b-GMM tetramer-negative cells sorted from PBMCs. The cell subset or site label of this sample denotes: T cells not binding CD1B-GMM tetramer, sorted from same donor. These receptors were taken from an adult woman with latent tuberculosis.

The gene calls are TRBV28 and TRBJ2-1; TRBD2 matches at 9 bases. The CDR3 covers 14 residues. Germline V lookup: CDR1 MDHEN, CDR2 SYDVKM. J lost 8 bases, V lost 7 bases, and 9 bases had no gene match. CDR3 DNA sequence: TGTGCCAGCACCACTAGCGGGTCAAGGTATGAGCAGTTCTTC. Translation gives CASTTSGSRYEQFF.

The chain uses TRBV11-3 and TRBJ2-7, with a possible D match to TRBD2 (6 bases). Germline V gene data show CDR1 as SGHNT and CDR2 as YENEEA. The CDR3 is 15 residues long. V was trimmed by 3 bases and J by 3 bases, leaving 15 bases between them. Here the CDR3 reads CASSLAWDSSYEQYF. In DNA, the CDR3 is TGTGCCAGCAGCTTGGCTTGGGACTCAAGCTACGAGCAGTACTTC.

The chain uses TRBV27 and TRBJ2-7; no clear D. CDR1 and CDR2 (germline): MNHEY, SMNVEV (reference sequence). Trimming removed 3 bases at V and 0 bases at J, with 6 bases between. The CDR3 has 13 residues. In DNA form, the CDR3 reads TGTGCCAGCAGTTTCATGAGCTCCTACGAGCAGTACTTC. Translated: CASSFMSSYEQYF.

V gene TRBV6-1 combines with J gene TRBJ2-7; TRBD2 matches 12 bases. The germline gives CDR1 MNHNS, CDR2 SASEGT. CDR3 length equals 15 residues. The V gene end was trimmed by 7 bases and the J gene end by 6 bases; junction bases not matched to a gene: 10. Here the CDR3 reads CASKELAGGFSEQYF. CDR3 in DNA: TGTGCCAGCAAAGAACTAGCGGGGGGCTTCTCCGAGCAGTACTTC.

This chain joins TRBV19 and TRBJ1-6, with TRBD1 matching 12 bases. This CDR3 region has 15 residues. Germline CDR1 and CDR2: LNHDA and SQIVND (reference sequence). The V and J ends lost 5 bases and 10 bases, in that order; junction bases with no gene match: 6. CDR3 coding DNA: TGTGCCAGTAGTTTATGGGACAGGGGGCCATCACCCCTCCACTTT. It codes for CASSLWDRGPSPLHF.

V gene TRBV2 combines with J gene TRBJ1-1, with D maybe TRBD1 (5 bases). The CDR3 runs to 13 residues. Germline V gene data show CDR1 as SNHLY and CDR2 as FYNNEI. V was cut by 4 bases and J by 8 bases, with 14 bases left in between. The CDR3 is CASSGDPAGEAFF. CDR3 in DNA: TGTGCCAGCAGTGGGGACCCCGCGGGGGAAGCTTTCTTT.